This TCR beta chain was identified in a study of cytomegalovirus exposure and HLA in healthy donors. Donors came from a validation cohort of over a hundred subjects, distinct from the first 666-subject cohort. To note about this clone: Its antigen is unknown.

Regarding the study as a whole: Reported results showed that the classifier diagnosed cytomegalovirus status with high specificity and sensitivity.

Libraries were prepared by immunoSEQ multiplex PCR; TCRdb keeps only in-frame clonotypes and omits some of them. The sample lists some 130,000 clones, 85% to 90% occurring once. The sequence was collected from a woman aged 18 to 35 in good health and CMV-seronegative. The sequencing sample was made of PBMCs.

The CDR3 nucleotides read TGCGCCAGCAGCCAAGCAAGCCTCAACAGGGTGGGATATGGCTACACCTTC. Translated, it gives CASSQASLNRVGYGYTF. The gene calls are TRBV4-1 and TRBJ1-2; possibly TRBD1 for D (6 bases). This CDR3 has 17 amino acids. The germline V and J ends were trimmed by 1 base and 5 bases, with 20 bases remaining between them. Germline V lookup: CDR1 MGHRA, CDR2 YSYEKL.